One and the same sample provided the 12 T cell receptor beta chains below, sequenced in a study of Graves' ophthalmopathy and Graves' hyperthyroidism. Beta-chain TCR CDR3 regions were amplified from RNA transcripts. First-round RT-PCR relied on HTBI primers, and a second-round multiplex PCR came next. TCRdb independently ran MiXCR on the multiplex PCR reads; one entry per CDR3 protein. This table has approximately 210,000 distinct CDR3 sequences, over 25% appearing once. The material sequenced was peripheral blood. These receptors were taken from a man over 45 with Graves' ophthalmopathy.

The chain couples TRBV6-1 to TRBJ1-2; tentative D call: TRBD1 (6 bases). The CDR3 totals 17 residues. Trimming left V 0 bases short and J 4 bases short, with 18 bases between. Per the germline V gene, CDR1 is MNHNS and CDR2 is SASEGT. As DNA, the CDR3 is TGTGCCAGCAGTGAAGCTCCAAGCTACAGGGAAAGCTATGGCTACACCTTC. It encodes CASSEAPSYRESYGYTF.

This clonotype was picked up many times. The V gene is TRBV24-1, the J gene TRBJ1-5, with 9 positions matching TRBD1. V lost 4 bases and J lost 7; bases outside the gene matches: 10. The length of the CDR3 is 16 residues. Germline V CDR1 and CDR2: KGHDR, SFDVKD. CDR3 sequence (DNA): TGTGCCACCAGTGACGACGACAGGGGGTTAGGGCAGCCCCAGCATTTT. Translating it yields CATSDDDRGLGQPQHF.

This clonotype was recorded at least ten times. The chain has TRBV7-2 and TRBJ2-3; 7 nucleotides match TRBD1. V dropped 0 bases and J dropped 5; count of bases not matched to a gene: 8. The germline V gene encodes CDR1 SGHTA and CDR2 FQGNSA. This CDR3 region has 16 residues. DNA of the CDR3: TGTGCCAGCAGCTTAGCAGCCGGGACAGCGTTAGATACGCAGTATTTT. It yields the protein CASSLAAGTALDTQYF.

This clonotype was counted many times. The chain is built from TRBV10-1 and TRBJ2-5, with 7 bases fitting TRBD2. The V and J ends lost 4 bases and 2 bases, in that order; junction bases with no gene match: 7. The germline CDR1 and CDR2 sequences are WNHNN and SYGVQD (reference sequence). The length of the CDR3 is 15 residues. CDR3 bases: TGCGCCAGCAGTGCATACGCCGGGGGGCAAGAGACCCAGTACTTC. Translated: CASSAYAGGQETQYF.

The chain links TRBV24-1 to TRBJ2-2, with 8 bases fitting TRBD1. V shed 2 bases, J shed 6 bases, and the junction held 4 bases outside the gene matches. Germline V gene sequence: CDR1 KGHDR, CDR2 SFDVKD. The CDR3 extends over 15 amino acids. The CDR3 protein is CATSDYQGASGELFF. CDR3 coding DNA: TGTGCCACCAGTGATTACCAGGGGGCGTCCGGGGAGCTGTTTTTT.

This clonotype has at least ten counts. The CDR3 ends on some other residue instead of the conserved phenylalanine or tryptophan, so this is likely a read error. The chain couples TRBV6-5 to TRBJ2-7; D is perhaps TRBD1 (5 bases). This CDR3 has 14 residues. V was pared by 2 bases and J by 0 bases, with 8 bases between. CDR1 MNHEY and CDR2 SVGAGI come from the germline V gene. CDR3 nucleotides: TGTGCCAGCAGTTACCTGCAGGGCTCCTACGAGCAGTACCTC. This translates into CASSYLQGSYEQYL.

A few counts support this clonotype. The chain carries TRBV6-2 or TRBV6-3 and TRBJ2-6; 13 bases align to TRBD2. The CDR3 runs 19 residues. The V and J ends lost 6 bases and 0 bases, in that order; junction bases with no gene match: 8. Looked up from germline, CDR1 is MNHEY and CDR2 is SVGEGT. CDR3 coding DNA: TGTGCCAGCAGCCGCGGACTAGCGGGAGAAGGCTCTGGGGCCAACGTCCTGACTTTC. It translates to CASSRGLAGEGSGANVLTF.

This clonotype was seen ten or more times. The chain recombines TRBV12-3 or TRBV12-4 with TRBJ1-2; D is ambiguous. The V end was cut by 2 bases, the J end by 8 bases, with 9 bases between. The CDR3 is 12 residues long. CDR3 coding DNA: TGTGCCAGCAGTTTATCCCTCCTAGGCTACACCTTC. Encoded protein: CASSLSLLGYTF.

This clonotype was recorded many times. CDR3: CASRRSSGSSYEQYF. The CDR3 bases are TGTGCCAGCAGACGTTCTAGCGGGAGCTCCTACGAGCAGTACTTC. V usage is TRBV6-5 and J usage is TRBJ2-7; the match to TRBD2 covers 10 bases. CDR3 length equals 15 residues. The J segment lost 0 bases and the V segment lost 6 bases, leaving 5 bases of the junction unmatched. Germline-derived CDR1 and CDR2 are MNHEY and SVGAGI.

This chain links TRBV30 with TRBJ1-1; D not resolved. With 5 bases removed from V and 1 base from J, the gap between germline ends came to 5 bases. The V gene's germline CDR1 is GTSNPN and CDR2 SVGIG (reference sequence). This CDR3 is built from 11 residues. CDR3 bases: TGTGCCTGGCGCGGGAACACTGAAGCTTTCTTT. As protein: CAWRGNTEAFF.

At least ten counts were recorded for this clonotype. The chain couples TRBV7-2 to TRBJ1-2; D uncertain. Germline CDR1 SGHTA, CDR2 FQGNSA. V lost 0 bases and J 4 bases, leaving 9 bases between the germline ends. The CDR3 runs to 14 residues. This chain's CDR3 is CASSLAPGFYGYTF. DNA of the CDR3: TGTGCCAGCAGCTTAGCGCCCGGATTCTATGGCTACACCTTC. The whole variable domain, filled in from reference TRBV7-2 and TRBJ1-2, reads GAGVSQSPSNKVTEKGKDVELRCDPISGHTALYWYRQSLGQGLEFLIYFQGNSAPDKSGLPSDRFSAERTGGSVSTLTIQRTQQEDSAVYLCASSLAPGFYGYTFGSGTRLTVV.

In its sample, this clonotype was seen many times. The CDR3 reads CAWSSNTGELFF. The CDR3 DNA is TGTGCCTGGAGTTCGAACACCGGGGAGCTGTTTTTT. The rearrangement links TRBV30 to TRBJ2-2; D not certain. The CDR3 is 12 residues long. V lost 2 bases and J 0 bases, leaving 1 base between the germline ends. CDR1 GTSNPN and CDR2 SVGIG come from the germline V gene (reference sequence).